This TCR beta chain was obtained from a study of shared clonotypes between healthy human individuals. Whole-study context: Plates per donor: three CD4 naive, three CD4 memory, two CD8 naive, one CD8 memory.

Germline loops: CDR1 MNHNS, CDR2 SASEGT. Trimming cost V 0 bases and J 3 bases, with 12 bases left between them. This CDR3 is built from 15 residues. Each subset's genomic DNA was split evenly across several immunoSEQ plates. Clones were sequenced by immunoSEQ multiplex PCR, and TCRdb holds only the in-frame ones, with some missing. Of over a million clones listed, roughly 80% are singletons. J is TRBJ2-7 and V is TRBV6-1, with D unresolved. The sequence was obtained from a man between 18 and 29 years old in good health. Sequencing was done on a sample of memory CD4+ T cells sorted from blood. As for subset: CD45RA-negative fraction. Here the CDR3 reads CASSEALNSFYEQYF. The CDR3 DNA reads TGTGCCAGCAGTGAAGCGCTCAACTCTTTCTACGAGCAGTACTTC.